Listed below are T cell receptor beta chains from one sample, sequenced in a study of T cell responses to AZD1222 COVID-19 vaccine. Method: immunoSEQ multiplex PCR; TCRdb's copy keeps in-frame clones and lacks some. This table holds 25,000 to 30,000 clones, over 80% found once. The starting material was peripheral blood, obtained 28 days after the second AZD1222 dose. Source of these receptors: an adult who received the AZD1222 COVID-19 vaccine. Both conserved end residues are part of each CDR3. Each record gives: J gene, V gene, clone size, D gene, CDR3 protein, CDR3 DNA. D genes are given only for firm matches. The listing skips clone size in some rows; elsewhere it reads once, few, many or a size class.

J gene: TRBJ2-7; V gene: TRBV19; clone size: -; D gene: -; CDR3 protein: CASSPEGGQGVFEQYF; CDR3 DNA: TGTGCCAGTAGCCCCGAGGGAGGGCAGGGGGTTTTCGAGCAGTACTTC
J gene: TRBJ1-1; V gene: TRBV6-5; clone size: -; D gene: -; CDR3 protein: CASSYGSGIANTEAFF; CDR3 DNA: TGTGCCAGCAGTTATGGCAGTGGAATCGCGAACACTGAAGCTTTCTTT
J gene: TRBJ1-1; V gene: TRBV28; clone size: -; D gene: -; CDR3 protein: CASSLNPDRAEAFF; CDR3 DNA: TGTGCCAGCAGTTTAAACCCGGATCGGGCTGAAGCTTTCTTT
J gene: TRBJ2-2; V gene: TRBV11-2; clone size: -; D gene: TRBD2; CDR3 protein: CASSLDLAEGSTGELFF; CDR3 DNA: TGTGCCAGCAGCTTAGATCTAGCGGAAGGGAGCACCGGGGAGCTGTTTTTT
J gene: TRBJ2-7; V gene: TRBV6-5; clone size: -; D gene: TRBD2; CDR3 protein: CASSSGTSGPYEQYF; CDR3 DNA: TGTGCCAGCAGTTCGGGGACTAGCGGGCCGTACGAGCAGTACTTC
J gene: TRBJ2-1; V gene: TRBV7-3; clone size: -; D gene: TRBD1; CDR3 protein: CASSLSSGQGYNEQFF; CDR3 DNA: TGTGCCAGCAGCTTAAGTTCGGGACAGGGTTACAATGAGCAGTTCTTC
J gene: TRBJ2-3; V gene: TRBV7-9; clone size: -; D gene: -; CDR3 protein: CASSYTDTQYF; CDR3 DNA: TGTGCCAGCAGCTACACAGATACGCAGTATTTT
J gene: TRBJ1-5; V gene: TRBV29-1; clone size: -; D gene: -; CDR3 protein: CSVGDRSNQPQHF; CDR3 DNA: TGCAGCGTGGGTGACAGGAGCAATCAGCCCCAGCATTTT
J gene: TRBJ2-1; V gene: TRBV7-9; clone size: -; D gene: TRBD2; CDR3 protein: CASRGLADYNEQFF; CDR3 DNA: TGTGCCAGCAGGGGACTAGCGGACTACAATGAGCAGTTCTTC
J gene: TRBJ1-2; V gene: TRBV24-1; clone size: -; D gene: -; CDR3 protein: CATSDRGGYTF; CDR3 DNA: TGTGCCACCAGTGATCGGGGCGGCTACACCTTC
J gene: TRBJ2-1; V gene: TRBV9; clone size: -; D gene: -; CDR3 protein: CASRLGDSNEQFF; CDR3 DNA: TGTGCCAGCAGGCTAGGAGACTCCAATGAGCAGTTCTTC
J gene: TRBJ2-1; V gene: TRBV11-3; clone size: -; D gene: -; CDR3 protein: CASSLVAKNEQFF; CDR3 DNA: TGTGCCAGCAGCTTAGTTGCGAAGAATGAGCAGTTCTTC
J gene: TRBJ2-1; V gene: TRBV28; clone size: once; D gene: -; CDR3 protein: CASNLPSYNEQFF; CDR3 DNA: TGTGCCAGCAACCTCCCCTCCTACAATGAGCAGTTCTTC
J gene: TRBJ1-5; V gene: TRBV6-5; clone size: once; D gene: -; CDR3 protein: CASSADIYQPQHF; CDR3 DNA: TGTGCCAGCAGCGCGGACATTTATCAGCCCCAGCATTTT
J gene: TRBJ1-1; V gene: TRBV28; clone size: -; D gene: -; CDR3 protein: CASSPPGQRSTEAFF; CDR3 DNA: TGTGCCAGCTCCCCCCCGGGACAAAGATCCACTGAAGCTTTCTTT
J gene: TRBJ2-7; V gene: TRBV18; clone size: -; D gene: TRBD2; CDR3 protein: CASSPTGRGAPREQYF; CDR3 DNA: TGTGCCAGCTCACCAACAGGGCGGGGGGCGCCCCGCGAGCAGTACTTC
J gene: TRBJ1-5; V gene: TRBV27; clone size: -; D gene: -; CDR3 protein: CASSLSTAAGPNQPQHF; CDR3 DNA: TGTGCCAGCAGTTTATCGACCGCAGCAGGGCCCAATCAGCCCCAGCATTTT
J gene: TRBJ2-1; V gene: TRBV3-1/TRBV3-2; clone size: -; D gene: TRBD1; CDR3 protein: CASSLRTGTGSFNEQFF; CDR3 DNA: TGTGCCAGCAGCCTTCGGACCGGGACAGGGTCCTTCAATGAGCAGTTCTTC
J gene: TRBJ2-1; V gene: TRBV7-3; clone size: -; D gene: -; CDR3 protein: CASSPGGTFNEQFF; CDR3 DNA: TGTGCCAGCAGCCCCGGGGGGACATTCAATGAGCAGTTCTTC
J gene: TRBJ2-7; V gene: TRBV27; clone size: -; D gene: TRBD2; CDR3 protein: CASSTTSGSLYEQYF; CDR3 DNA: TGTGCCAGCAGTACAACTAGCGGGAGTCTCTACGAGCAGTACTTC
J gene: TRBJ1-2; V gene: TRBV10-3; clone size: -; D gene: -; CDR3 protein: CAINGGNRGGYTF; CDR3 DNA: TGTGCCATCAACGGGGGTAATAGAGGAGGCTACACCTTC
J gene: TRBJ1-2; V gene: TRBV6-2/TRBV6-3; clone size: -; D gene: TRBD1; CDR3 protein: CASSYAGQGARNYGYTF; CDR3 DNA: TGTGCCAGCAGTTACGCGGGACAGGGAGCGCGGAACTATGGCTACACCTTC
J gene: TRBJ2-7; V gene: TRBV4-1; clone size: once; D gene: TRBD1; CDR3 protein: CASSSMGLRDSGEQYF; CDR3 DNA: TGCGCCAGCAGTTCAATGGGCCTCCGGGACAGCGGCGAGCAGTACTTC
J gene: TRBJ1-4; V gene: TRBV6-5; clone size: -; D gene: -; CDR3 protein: CASSRQEPNEKLFF; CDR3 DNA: TGTGCCAGCAGTCGACAGGAACCTAATGAAAAACTGTTTTTT
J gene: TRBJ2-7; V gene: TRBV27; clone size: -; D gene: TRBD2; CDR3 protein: CASSLLAGHSYEQYF; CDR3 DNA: TGTGCCAGCAGCTTACTAGCGGGCCACTCCTACGAGCAGTACTTC
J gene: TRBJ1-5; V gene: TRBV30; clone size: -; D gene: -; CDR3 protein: CAWSPGGGGPQHF; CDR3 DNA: TGTGCCTGGAGCCCTGGGGGTGGGGGGCCCCAGCATTTT
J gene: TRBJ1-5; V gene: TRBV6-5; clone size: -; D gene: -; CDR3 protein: CASRLDGNQPQHF; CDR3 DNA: TGTGCCAGCAGACTTGATGGCAATCAGCCCCAGCATTTT
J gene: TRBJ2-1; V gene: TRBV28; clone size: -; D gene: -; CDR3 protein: CASRLVGNEQFF; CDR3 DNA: TGTGCCAGCCGCCTAGTGGGCAATGAGCAGTTCTTC
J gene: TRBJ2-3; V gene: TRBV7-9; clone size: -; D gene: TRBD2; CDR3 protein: CASSLASGRPLTQYF; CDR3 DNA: TGTGCCAGCAGCTTAGCTAGCGGGAGGCCTTTAACGCAGTATTTT